The 7 T cell receptor beta chains below were found in one sample sequenced in a study of T cell repertoires in cytomegalovirus infection. These receptors are not linked to any known antigen. Each CDR3 protein gets one entry after TCRdb re-called the reads with MiXCR. This table holds hundreds of thousands of distinct CDR3 sequences, around 30% found once. Specimen: cultured PBMCs, collected from culture after CMV antigen stimulation. The receptors shown here come from a human donor in good health (CMV status not recorded). Some clones in this sample may be carry-over from other donors' samples.

This clonotype was recorded once. A read error may produce the germline difference seen at one junction end. The V and J genes are TRBV5-1 and TRBJ2-1; D is ambiguous. Per the germline V gene, CDR1 is SGHRS and CDR2 is YFSETQ. This CDR3 is 15 amino acids long. DNA of the CDR3: TGCGCCAGCACCTTGCTGGCGGAAGCGTACAATGAGCAGTTCTTC. Protein: CASTLLAEAYNEQFF.

The chain combines TRBV7-9 with TRBJ2-1; D unresolved. With 1 base removed from V and 8 bases from J, the gap between germline ends came to 12 bases. The germline CDR1 and CDR2 sequences are SEHNR and FQNEAQ (reference sequence). The CDR3 consists of 14 residues. The CDR3 is CASSLEVVLYEQFF. As DNA, the CDR3 is TGTGCCAGCAGCTTAGAGGTAGTGCTTTATGAGCAGTTCTTC.

This sequence joins TRBV6-5 and TRBJ2-1; TRBD2 might be the D (5 bases). CDR3 length: 17 amino acids. V was trimmed by 5 bases and J by 0 bases, leaving 17 bases between them. Per the germline V gene, CDR1 is MNHEY and CDR2 is SVGAGI. The CDR3 region is CASSRPGIESSYNEQFF. CDR3 DNA sequence: TGTGCCAGCAGTCGGCCCGGGATTGAAAGCTCCTACAATGAGCAGTTCTTC.

The gene calls are TRBV12-3 or TRBV12-4 and TRBJ1-1; possibly TRBD1 for D (6 bases). V shed 9 bases and J shed 5 bases, with 19 bases lying between them. CDR3 size: 14 residues. The CDR3 region is CASETGSKGTEAFF. The CDR3 DNA reads TGTGCCAGTGAAACAGGGTCTAAGGGTACTGAAGCTTTCTTT.

This clonotype has only a few counts. The chain recombines TRBV6-5 with TRBJ1-4; D not resolved. Germline values: CDR1 MNHEY, CDR2 SVGAGI. Trimming pared 0 bases from V and 5 bases from J, leaving 10 bases between. The CDR3 has 15 residues. The CDR3 is CASSYSLLGNEKLFF. The CDR3 DNA follows: TGTGCCAGCAGTTACTCTCTCCTGGGGAATGAAAAACTGTTTTTT.

The chain has TRBV20-1 and TRBJ1-4; a weak D match, TRBD1 (5 bases). This CDR3 has 13 residues. Germline values: CDR1 DFQATT, CDR2 SNEGSKA (reference sequence). The ends were cut back, 3 bases at V and 4 bases at J, with 9 bases in the middle. Here the CDR3 DNA reads TGCAGTGCTAGGGGGCCGATTAATGAAAAACTGTTTTTT. Its translation is CSARGPINEKLFF.

The CDR3 sequence is CASSLRGLNTGELFF. In DNA form, the CDR3 reads TGTGCCAGCAGTTTGCGGGGCCTGAACACCGGGGAGCTGTTTTTT. V is TRBV12-3 or TRBV12-4 and J is TRBJ2-2; a weak D match, TRBD2 (6 bases). V gave up 3 bases and J gave up 1 base, with 9 bases separating them. This CDR3 is 15 amino acids long.